These 13 T cell receptor beta chains were sequenced from one sample in a study of T cell responses to AZD1222 COVID-19 vaccine. Assay: immunoSEQ multiplex PCR; the TCRdb copy retains only in-frame clones and omits some. The sample lists tens of thousands of clones, over 80% seen once, with approximately 7% in the top ten. This specimen consisted of peripheral blood, obtained on day 0 of AZD1222 vaccination. The receptors here all came from an adult in good health.

The V call is TRBV28, the J call TRBJ2-1, with D maybe TRBD2 (5 bases). This CDR3 has 14 residues. The V end was cut by 10 bases, the J end by 0 bases, with 13 bases between. Germline CDR1 and CDR2: MDHEN and SYDVKM. CDR3 sequence (DNA): TGTGCCACCCGACTGGGGAGCTCCTACAATGAGCAGTTCTTC. Encoded protein: CATRLGSSYNEQFF.

This clone was counted a single time. V usage is TRBV2 and J usage is TRBJ2-7; TRBD2 matches at 7 bases. The V gene's germline CDR1 is SNHLY and CDR2 FYNNEI. The CDR3 consists of 16 residues. V gave up 3 bases and J gave up 4 bases; unmatched junction bases: 12. CDR3 nucleotides: TGTGCCAGCAGTGAGTCTAGCGCACTAGCGAGTTACGAGCAGTACTTC. This translates into CASSESSALASYEQYF.

This clone was seen a few times. This chain connects TRBV11-2 to TRBJ1-2, with D tentatively TRBD1 (5 bases). The CDR3 is 13 amino acids. The V end was cut by 0 bases, the J end by 4 bases, with 6 bases between. From germline, CDR1 is SGHAT and CDR2 FQNNGV. DNA of the CDR3: TGTGCCAGCAGCTTAGATCAGGGCTATGGCTACACCTTC. It specifies CASSLDQGYGYTF.

The gene calls are TRBV4-2 and TRBJ2-5; TRBD1 might be the D (6 bases). The CDR3 consists of 14 residues. Germline V gene sequence: CDR1 LGHNA, CDR2 YNFKEQ. Trimming pared 3 bases from V and 4 bases from J, leaving 12 bases between. CDR3 loop: CASSQNRVLETQYF. As DNA, the CDR3 is TGTGCCAGCAGCCAGAACAGGGTACTAGAGACCCAGTACTTC.

The V and J genes are TRBV7-6 and TRBJ1-6, with TRBD1 matching over 8 bases. The CDR3 runs to 17 residues. Per germline, CDR1 SGHVS and CDR2 FNYEAQ. V gave up 5 bases and J gave up 6 bases; unmatched junction bases: 12. This CDR3 reads CASSLGFGQGPNSPLHF. The CDR3 coding sequence is TGTGCCAGCAGCCTAGGTTTCGGACAGGGCCCTAATTCACCCCTCCACTTT.

This chain joins TRBV12-5 and TRBJ1-5; the D is unclear. The germline gives CDR1 LGHNT, CDR2 FRNRAP. V lost 3 bases and J 2 bases, leaving 11 bases between the germline ends. The CDR3 has 15 amino acids. CDR3 loop: CASGFARSGNQPQHF. The CDR3 region has the DNA TGTGCTAGTGGTTTTGCCCGGTCTGGCAATCAGCCCCAGCATTTT.

The J gene is TRBJ2-5, the V gene TRBV20-1; 7 bases are a match to TRBD2. Looked up from germline, CDR1 is DFQATT and CDR2 is SNEGSKA (reference sequence). The CDR3 is 11 residues long. The CDR3 loop reads CTTSAQETQYF. CDR3 bases: TGCACTACTAGCGCACAAGAGACCCAGTACTTC.

V is TRBV7-2 and J is TRBJ2-1; 9 bases line up with TRBD2. Losses at the gene ends were 3 bases for V and 6 bases for J; bases not matched to a gene: 12. The CDR3 extends over 17 amino acids. Germline CDR1 SGHTA, CDR2 FQGNSA. CDR3 nucleotide sequence: TGTGCCAGCAGCTTTTTGTCTGGGCTAGCGGGGCGCAATGAGCAGTTCTTC. Amino acid sequence: CASSFLSGLAGRNEQFF.

The chain recombines TRBV18 with TRBJ1-3; 8 bases match TRBD1. The CDR3 is made up of 14 amino acids. Germline loops: CDR1 KGHSH, CDR2 LQKENI. V was pared by 4 bases and J by 2 bases, with 1 base of the junction left unmatched. As DNA, the CDR3 is TGTGCCAGCTCACAGGACAGGGCTGGAAACACCATATATTTT. Its protein product is CASSQDRAGNTIYF.

The rearrangement links TRBV13 to TRBJ2-7; no definite D call. CDR1 and CDR2 (germline): PRHDT, FYEKMQ (reference sequence). Between the trimmed V and J ends, which lost 5 bases and 3 bases, there was a span of 11 bases. CDR3 length: 13 amino acids. The CDR3 region is CASSPDRYYEQYF. The DNA for the CDR3 is TGTGCCAGCAGCCCCGACCGCTACTACGAGCAGTACTTC. The whole variable domain, remainder taken from reference TRBV13 and TRBJ2-7, is AAGVIQSPRHLIKEKRETATLKCYPIPRHDTVYWYQQGPGQDPQFLISFYEKMQSDKGSIPDRFSAQQFSDYHSELNMSSLELGDSALYFCASSPDRYYEQYFGPGTRLTVT.

The J gene is TRBJ1-1, the V gene TRBV19; 7 bases align to TRBD1. V shed 5 bases, J shed 1 base, and the junction held 1 base outside the gene matches. The germline V gene has CDR1 LNHDA and CDR2 SQIVND (reference sequence). The CDR3 runs to 13 residues. The DNA of the CDR3 is TGTGCCAGTAGTGGGACAGCGAACACTGAAGCTTTCTTT. Residues: CASSGTANTEAFF. The full variable domain, completed using reference TRBV19 and TRBJ1-1, is DGGITQSPKYLFRKEGQNVTLSCEQNLNHDAMYWYRQDPGQGLRLIYYSQIVNDFQKGDIAEGYSVSREKKESFPLTVTSAQKNPTAFYLCASSGTANTEAFFGQGTRLTVV.

Regarding this clone: Mismatch with germline at one junction end may stem from a read error. Other DNA sequences from this sample encode an identical CDR3 as well. The rearrangement joins TRBV12-3 or TRBV12-4 to TRBJ1-2, with D uncertain. CDR3 size: 12 residues. CDR3 loop: CASSLVVGGYTF. The CDR3, as DNA: TGTGCCAGCAGTTTAGTGGTGGGTGGCTACACCTTT.

The chain couples TRBV4-1 to TRBJ2-1; 10 positions agree with TRBD2. Germline CDR1 reads MGHRA; CDR2 reads YSYEKL. The CDR3 is 14 amino acids. V lost 1 base and J lost 9; bases outside the gene matches: 3. Here the CDR3 reads CASSQGLAGAEQFF. CDR3 sequence (DNA): TGCGCCAGCAGCCAAGGGCTAGCGGGGGCTGAGCAGTTCTTC.